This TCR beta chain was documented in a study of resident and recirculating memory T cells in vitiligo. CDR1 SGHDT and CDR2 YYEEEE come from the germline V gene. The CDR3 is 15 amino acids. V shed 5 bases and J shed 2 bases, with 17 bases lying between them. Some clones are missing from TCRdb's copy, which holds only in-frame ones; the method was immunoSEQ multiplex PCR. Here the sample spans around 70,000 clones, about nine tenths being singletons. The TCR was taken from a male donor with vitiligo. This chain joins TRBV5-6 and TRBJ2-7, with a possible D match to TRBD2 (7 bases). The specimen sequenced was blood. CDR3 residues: CASSIGGGGAYEQYF. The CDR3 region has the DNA TGTGCCAGCAGTATAGGGGGAGGGGGTGCCTACGAGCAGTACTTC.